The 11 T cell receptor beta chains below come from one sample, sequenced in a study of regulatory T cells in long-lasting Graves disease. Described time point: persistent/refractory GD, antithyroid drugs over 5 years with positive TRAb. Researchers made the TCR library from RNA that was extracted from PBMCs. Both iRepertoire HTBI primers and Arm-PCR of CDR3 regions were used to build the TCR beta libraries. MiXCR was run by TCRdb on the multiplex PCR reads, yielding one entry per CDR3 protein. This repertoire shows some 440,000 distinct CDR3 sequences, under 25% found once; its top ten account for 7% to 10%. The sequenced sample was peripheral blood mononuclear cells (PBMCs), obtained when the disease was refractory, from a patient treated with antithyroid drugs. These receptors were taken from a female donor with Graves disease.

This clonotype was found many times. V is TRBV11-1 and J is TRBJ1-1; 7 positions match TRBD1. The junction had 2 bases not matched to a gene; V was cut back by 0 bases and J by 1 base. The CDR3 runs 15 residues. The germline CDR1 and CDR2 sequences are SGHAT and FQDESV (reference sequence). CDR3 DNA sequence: TGTGCCAGCAGCTTAGCCCAGGGGGGGAACACTGAAGCTTTCTTT. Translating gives CASSLAQGGNTEAFF.

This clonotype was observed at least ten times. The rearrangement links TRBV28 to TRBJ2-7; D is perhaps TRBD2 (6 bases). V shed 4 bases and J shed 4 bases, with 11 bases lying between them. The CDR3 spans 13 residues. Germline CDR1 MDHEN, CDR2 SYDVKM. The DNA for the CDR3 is TGTGCCAGCAGTTATCCAGGGAGGTACGAGCAGTACTTC. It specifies CASSYPGRYEQYF.

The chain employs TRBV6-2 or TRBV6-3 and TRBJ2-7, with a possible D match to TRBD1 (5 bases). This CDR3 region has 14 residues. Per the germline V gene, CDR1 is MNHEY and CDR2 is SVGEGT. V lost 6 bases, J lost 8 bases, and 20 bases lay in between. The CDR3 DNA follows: TGTGCCAGCAGGGAACAGGCCCTCCAAAAGAAGCAGTACTTC. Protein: CASREQALQKKQYF.

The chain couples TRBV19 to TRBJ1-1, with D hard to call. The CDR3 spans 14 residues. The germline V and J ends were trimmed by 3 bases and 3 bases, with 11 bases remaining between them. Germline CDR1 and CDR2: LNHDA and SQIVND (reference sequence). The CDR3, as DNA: TGTGCCAGTAGTATCAATCCGTCAGACACTGAAGCTTTCTTT. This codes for CASSINPSDTEAFF.

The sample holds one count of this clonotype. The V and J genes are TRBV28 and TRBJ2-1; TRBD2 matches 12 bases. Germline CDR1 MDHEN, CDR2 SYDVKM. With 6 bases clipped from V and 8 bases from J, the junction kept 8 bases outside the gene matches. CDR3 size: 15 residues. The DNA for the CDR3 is TGTGCCAGCAGCCCCGCTAGCGGGAGGGCCCATGAGCAGTTCTTC. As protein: CASSPASGRAHEQFF.

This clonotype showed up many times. For the CDR3, the DNA is TGCGCCAGCAGCGCAGGACAGGGCCCTATGGGCTATGGCTACACCTTC. It is translated as CASSAGQGPMGYGYTF. V gene TRBV5-1 combines with J gene TRBJ1-2, with 8 bases matching TRBD1. Germline-derived CDR1 and CDR2 are SGHRS and YFSETQ. V was clipped by 4 bases and J by 4 bases; unmatched bases: 12. This CDR3 is 16 amino acids long.

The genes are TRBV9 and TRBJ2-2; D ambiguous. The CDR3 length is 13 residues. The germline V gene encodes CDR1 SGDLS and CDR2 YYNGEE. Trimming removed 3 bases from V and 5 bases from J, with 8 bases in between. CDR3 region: CASSATVTGELFF. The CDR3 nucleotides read TGTGCCAGCAGCGCGACGGTGACCGGGGAGCTGTTTTTT.

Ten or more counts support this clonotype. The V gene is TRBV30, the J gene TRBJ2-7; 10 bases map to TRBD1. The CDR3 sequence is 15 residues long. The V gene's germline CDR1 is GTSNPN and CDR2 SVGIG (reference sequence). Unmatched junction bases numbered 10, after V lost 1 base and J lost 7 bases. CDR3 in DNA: TGTGCCTGGAGTGCAGGACAGGGGGTGGTGAAGGAGCAGTACTTC. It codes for CAWSAGQGVVKEQYF.

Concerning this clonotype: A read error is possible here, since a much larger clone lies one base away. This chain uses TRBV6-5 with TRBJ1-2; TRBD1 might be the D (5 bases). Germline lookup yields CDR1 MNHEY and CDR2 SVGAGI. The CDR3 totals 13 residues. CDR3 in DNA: TGTGCCAGCCGTTATGGCAGGGCGCATGGCTACACCTTC. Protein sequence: CASRYGRAHGYTF.

The CDR3 sequence: CASSSTVGETQYF. The DNA for the CDR3 is TGCGCCAGCAGCTCGACCGTCGGGGAGACCCAGTACTTC. V gene TRBV5-1 combines with J gene TRBJ2-5; no reliable D call. Germline-derived CDR1 and CDR2 are SGHRS and YFSETQ. V lost 3 bases to trimming and J lost 5 bases, with 11 bases between them. The length of the CDR3 is 13 residues.

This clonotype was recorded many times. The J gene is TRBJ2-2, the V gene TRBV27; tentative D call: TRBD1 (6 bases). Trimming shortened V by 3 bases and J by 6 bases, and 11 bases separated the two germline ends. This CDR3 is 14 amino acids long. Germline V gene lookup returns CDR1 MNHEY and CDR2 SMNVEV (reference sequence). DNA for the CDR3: TGTGCCAGCAGTTTTGGACAGTTATCCGGGGAGCTGTTTTTT. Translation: CASSFGQLSGELFF.